The 20 T cell receptor beta chains presented below share a single source sample, sequenced in a study of T cell responses to AZD1222 COVID-19 vaccine. Repertoires were generated with immunoSEQ multiplex PCR, while TCRdb's copy carries only in-frame clones and drops some. Of 95,000 to 100,000 clones in the sample, almost 90% were seen once. Sequencing was performed on peripheral blood, taken 28 days after the second AZD1222 dose. These receptors came from an adult who received the AZD1222 COVID-19 vaccine.

The rearrangement links TRBV6-6 to TRBJ1-2; TRBD1 matches at 10 bases. The trim removed 0 bases at V and 4 bases at J, leaving 2 bases unmatched. The CDR3 extends over 15 amino acids. Per germline, CDR1 MNHNY and CDR2 SVGAGI (reference sequence). CDR3 residues: CASSYSRDRGYGYTF. The CDR3 DNA is TGTGCCAGCAGTTACTCCCGGGACAGGGGCTATGGCTACACCTTC.

The rearrangement joins TRBV6-5 to TRBJ1-1; TRBD1 aligns across 8 bases. CDR3 length: 15 residues. Per germline, CDR1 MNHEY and CDR2 SVGAGI. V lost 0 bases, J lost 1 base, and 1 base stayed unmatched. The CDR3 DNA sequence: TGTGCCAGCAGTTACTCCGGACAGGGGAACACTGAAGCTTTCTTT. Translating gives CASSYSGQGNTEAFF.

The rearrangement links TRBV6-5 to TRBJ1-3; 8 bases match TRBD1. The CDR3 runs to 14 residues. V shed 8 bases and J 4 bases; nucleotides not matched to a gene: 7. Germline V gene lookup returns CDR1 MNHEY and CDR2 SVGAGI. This CDR3 reads CASRTGGAGNTIYF. The CDR3 DNA is TGTGCCAGCCGTACAGGGGGTGCGGGAAACACCATATATTTT.

This rearrangement joins TRBV11-2 to TRBJ2-5; 11 bases line up with TRBD2. V trimming: 0 bases; J trimming: 1 base; junction bases outside the gene matches: 7. Germline CDR1 is SGHAT and CDR2 is FQNNGV. CDR3 length: 18 residues. The CDR3: CASSLETYSGRAQETQYF. The CDR3 DNA reads as TGTGCCAGCAGCTTAGAGACGTATAGCGGGAGGGCCCAAGAGACCCAGTACTTC. Looking up the rest from reference TRBV11-2 and TRBJ2-5 gives the full variable domain: EAGVAQSPRYKIIEKRQSVAFWCNPISGHATLYWYQQILGQGPKLLIQFQNNGVVDDSQLPKDRFSAERLKGVDSTLKIQPAKLEDSAVYLCASSLETYSGRAQETQYFGPGTRLLVL.

V gene TRBV19 combines with J gene TRBJ2-3; tentatively, D is TRBD2 (6 bases). CDR3 length equals 13 residues. Germline V gives CDR1 LNHDA, CDR2 SQIVND (reference sequence). V was trimmed by 6 bases and J by 4 bases, leaving 11 bases between them. The CDR3 region is CASSGRRADTQYF. For the CDR3, the DNA is TGTGCCAGTAGCGGGAGAAGGGCAGATACGCAGTATTTT.

V gene TRBV9 combines with J gene TRBJ1-6, with TRBD1 identical over 8 bases. The CDR3 extends over 15 amino acids. The germline gives CDR1 SGDLS, CDR2 YYNGEE. The V gene end was trimmed by 3 bases and the J gene end by 8 bases; junction bases not matched to a gene: 7. CDR3 sequence: CASSAGTGLDSPLHF. The DNA for the CDR3 is TGTGCCAGCAGCGCCGGGACAGGTTTGGATTCACCCCTCCACTTT.

This chain joins TRBV27 and TRBJ2-2, with 7 bases aligning to TRBD1. Looked up from germline, CDR1 is MNHEY and CDR2 is SMNVEV (reference sequence). Trimming cost V 4 bases and J 5 bases; bases outside gene matches: 7. The CDR3 has 15 amino acids. This CDR3 is CASSSQLQGTGELFF. DNA for the CDR3: TGTGCCAGCAGTTCCCAATTACAGGGGACCGGGGAGCTGTTTTTT.

The J gene is TRBJ1-4, the V gene TRBV6-1; 8 positions match TRBD1. The CDR3 length is 15 residues. Germline values: CDR1 MNHNS, CDR2 SASEGT. V gave up 1 base and J gave up 7 bases; unmatched junction bases: 5. The CDR3 protein is CASSEGSQGAEKLFF. For the CDR3, the DNA is TGTGCCAGCAGTGAAGGTAGTCAGGGGGCTGAAAAACTGTTTTTT.

V is TRBV27 and J is TRBJ1-4, with D perhaps matching TRBD1 (5 bases). The CDR3 extends over 16 amino acids. CDR1 is MNHEY and CDR2 is SMNVEV in the germline V gene (reference sequence). Trimming pared 5 bases from V and 8 bases from J, leaving 21 bases between. The CDR3 nucleotides read TGTGCCAGCAGTCCCCCGAGACGACAGAGTAGGGAAAAACTGTTTTTT. Its protein product is CASSPPRRQSREKLFF. Using reference TRBV27 and TRBJ1-4 for the parts outside the CDR3, the full variable domain is EAQVTQNPRYLITVTGKKLTVTCSQNMNHEYMSWYRQDPGLGLRQIYYSMNVEVTDKGDVPEGYKVSRKEKRNFPLILESPSPNQTSLYFCASSPPRRQSREKLFFGSGTQLSVL.

V usage is TRBV28 and J usage is TRBJ1-2; D call uncertain. CDR1 and CDR2 from the germline V gene are MDHEN and SYDVKM. The CDR3 totals 12 residues. V lost 6 bases, J lost 2 bases, and 7 bases lay in between. CDR3 in amino acids: CASSPPNYGYTF. The CDR3 DNA reads TGTGCCAGCAGCCCCCCCAACTATGGCTACACCTTC.

The chain couples TRBV6-5 to TRBJ1-4; TRBD1 matches 10 bases. J gave up 7 bases and V 0 bases, and 2 bases lay outside the gene matches. From germline, CDR1 is MNHEY and CDR2 SVGAGI. The CDR3 runs 15 residues. This chain's CDR3 is CASSYSGTGAEKLFF. In nucleotides, the CDR3 is TGTGCCAGCAGTTACTCGGGGACAGGGGCTGAAAAACTGTTTTTT.

The gene calls are TRBV6-5 and TRBJ1-2; D remains ambiguous. The germline V gene has CDR1 MNHEY and CDR2 SVGAGI. V gave up 4 bases and J gave up 4 bases, with 7 bases separating them. The CDR3 runs to 12 residues. The CDR3: CASSSGSYGYTF. The CDR3 DNA sequence: TGTGCCAGCAGTTCTGGCAGCTATGGCTACACCTTC.

V is TRBV29-1 and J is TRBJ1-2, with TRBD1 matching 9 bases. J lost 4 bases, V lost 4 bases, and 7 bases had no gene match. The V gene's germline CDR1 is SQVTM and CDR2 ANQGSEA. This CDR3 has 14 residues. The CDR3 region has the DNA TGCAGCGTTGCCCGGGACAGGGATCTCTATGGCTACACCTTC. Amino acids: CSVARDRDLYGYTF. Together with reference TRBV29-1 and TRBJ1-2, the CDR3 gives the full variable domain: SAVISQKPSRDICQRGTSLTIQCQVDSQVTMMFWYRQQPGQSLTLIATANQGSEATYESGFVIDKFPISRPNLTFSTLTVSNMSPEDSSIYLCSVARDRDLYGYTFGSGTRLTVV.

The CDR3 sequence is CAFSHSYEQYF. CDR3 nucleotide sequence: TGTGCCTTCAGTCACAGCTACGAGCAGTACTTC. This chain connects TRBV30 to TRBJ2-7; the D is unclear. Germline-derived CDR1 and CDR2 are GTSNPN and SVGIG (reference sequence). The V end was cut by 7 bases, the J end by 3 bases, with 10 bases between. The CDR3 sequence is 11 residues long.

The chain links TRBV19 to TRBJ2-7; 8 bases are shared with TRBD1. CDR1 is LNHDA and CDR2 is SQIVND in the germline V gene (reference sequence). The junction had 4 bases not matched to a gene; V was cut back by 6 bases and J by 0 bases. The CDR3 is 14 amino acids. CDR3 nucleotides: TGTGCCAGTAGCAGGACAGGGAGCTCCTACGAGCAGTACTTC. Its translation: CASSRTGSSYEQYF.

V is TRBV7-3 and J is TRBJ2-4, with D uncertain. Per the germline V gene, CDR1 is SGHTA and CDR2 is FQGTGA. The V gene lost 3 bases and the J gene lost 1 base, with 4 bases spanning the gap. The CDR3 spans 13 residues. CDR3 sequence: CASSFAAKNIQYF. In DNA, the CDR3 is TGTGCCAGCAGCTTCGCGGCCAAAAACATTCAGTACTTC.

This clone turned up a few times. The chain links TRBV5-1 to TRBJ2-5; no definite D call. Germline CDR1 is SGHRS and CDR2 is YFSETQ. This CDR3 spans 14 amino acids. Deletions cut 4 bases from V and 4 bases from J, with 14 bases between. The CDR3 loop reads CASSTEGGLETQYF. The DNA of the CDR3 is TGCGCCAGCAGCACCGAAGGCGGATTAGAGACCCAGTACTTC.

The chain has TRBV27 and TRBJ2-1; the match to TRBD2 covers 8 bases. The ends lost 6 bases at V and 10 bases at J; junction bases unmatched: 14. CDR3 length equals 15 residues. Germline V gives CDR1 MNHEY, CDR2 SMNVEV (reference sequence). The CDR3, as DNA: TGTGCCAGCAGACCCTTAGCGGGGAGGGCCTGGGAGCAGTTCTTC. Its translation: CASRPLAGRAWEQFF.

In this sample, this clone turned up once. The chain couples TRBV7-2 to TRBJ2-7; D possibly corresponds to TRBD2 (6 bases). Looked up from germline, CDR1 is SGHTA and CDR2 is FQGNSA. This CDR3 contains 14 residues. The germline V and J ends were trimmed by 3 bases and 3 bases, with 12 bases remaining between them. This CDR3 is CASSFGGGGYEQYF. Here the CDR3 DNA reads TGTGCCAGCAGCTTCGGGGGAGGTGGCTACGAGCAGTACTTC.

This clone occurred a few times. V and J are TRBV5-4 and TRBJ2-4, with D hard to call. Trimming took off 0 bases at V and 0 bases at J, with 4 bases between the two ends. CDR1 is SGHNT and CDR2 is YYREEE in the germline V gene (reference sequence). The CDR3 contains 14 residues. The CDR3 nucleotides are TGTGCCAGCAGCTTGGGACTAGCCAAAAACATTCAGTACTTC. Translation gives CASSLGLAKNIQYF.